The next 23 T cell receptor beta chains were all read from a single sample in a study of T cells in Graves' hyperthyroidism and ophthalmopathy. There were TCR beta CDR3 regions amplified from RNA transcripts. HTBI primers were the set used in a first-round RT-PCR of the TCR CDR3. One entry per CDR3 protein results from TCRdb running MiXCR on the multiplex PCR reads. The data show about 560,000 distinct CDR3 sequences, 15% to 20% seen once. The sample taken for sequencing was blood. The receptors were sampled from a woman younger than 35 with Graves' hyperthyroidism.

This clonotype turned up a few times. The genes are TRBV6-1 and TRBJ2-3, with TRBD2 identical over 10 bases. There are 12 residues in the CDR3. With 6 bases clipped from V and 14 bases from J, the junction kept 8 bases outside the gene matches. Germline values: CDR1 MNHNS, CDR2 SASEGT. The CDR3 is CASSSQRGGRYF. For the CDR3, the DNA is TGTGCCAGCAGCTCCCAGCGGGGGGGTCGGTATTTT.

This clonotype was detected ten times or more. The V call is TRBV6-1, the J call TRBJ2-7; tentatively, D is TRBD2 (5 bases). From germline, CDR1 is MNHNS and CDR2 SASEGT. Trimming removed 5 bases at V and 4 bases at J, with 18 bases between. This CDR3 has 15 amino acids. Here the CDR3 reads CASSYNPGPGYEQYF. The CDR3 nucleotides are TGTGCCAGCAGTTACAATCCGGGTCCGGGGTACGAGCAGTACTTC.

This clonotype was seen once. A clone one base away is much larger, so this may be a read error. The chain couples TRBV5-1 to TRBJ1-1; D remains ambiguous. V was shortened by 2 bases and J by 7 bases, with 18 bases between the two germline ends. From germline, CDR1 is SGHRS and CDR2 YFSETQ. The CDR3 is 15 residues long. DNA for the CDR3: TGCGCCAGCAGCTTCGAGCAACCAAGAACAGATGAAGCTTTCTTT. Its translation is CASSFEQPRTDEAFF.

The gene calls are TRBV19 and TRBJ2-3, with TRBD2 matching over 9 bases. CDR3 length: 14 amino acids. Trimming took 5 bases from V and 4 from J; bases not matched to a gene: 4. Germline CDR1 is LNHDA and CDR2 is SQIVND (reference sequence). The CDR3 is CASSVSGGADTQYF. The CDR3 DNA reads TGTGCCAGTAGTGTTAGCGGGGGAGCAGATACGCAGTATTTT.

The J gene is TRBJ2-5, the V gene TRBV11-3; the D gene is possibly TRBD2 (6 bases). CDR1 is SGHNT, CDR2 YENEEA, per germline. V shed 6 bases and J shed 4 bases, with 18 bases lying between them. CDR3 length: 15 amino acids. This chain's CDR3 is CASRFGGPKGETQYF. CDR3 nucleotides: TGTGCCAGCAGGTTCGGGGGACCTAAAGGAGAGACCCAGTACTTC.

This clonotype was recorded many times. The V call is TRBV30, the J call TRBJ2-7, with D possibly matching TRBD1 (5 bases). Trimming shortened V by 2 bases and J by 6 bases, and 8 bases separated the two germline ends. The length of the CDR3 is 11 residues. Germline loops: CDR1 GTSNPN, CDR2 SVGIG (reference sequence). Here the CDR3 reads CAWSSGSEQYF. CDR3 nucleotide sequence: TGTGCCTGGAGTTCAGGGTCCGAGCAGTACTTC.

The V gene is TRBV10-1, the J gene TRBJ2-2; 7 bases line up with TRBD2. Germline loops: CDR1 WNHNN, CDR2 SYGVQD (reference sequence). V dropped 6 bases and J dropped 3; count of bases not matched to a gene: 22. The CDR3 is made up of 20 amino acids. The CDR3 reads CASSEVVPSGIAGDTGELFF. CDR3 coding DNA: TGCGCCAGCAGCGAGGTGGTCCCTAGCGGTATCGCCGGGGACACCGGGGAGCTGTTTTTT.

This clonotype was observed a handful of times. A much larger clone sits a single nucleotide away, making a read error possible. The chain employs TRBV2 and TRBJ2-5; 10 bases are a match to TRBD2. CDR1 SNHLY and CDR2 FYNNEI come from the germline V gene. V dropped 7 bases and J dropped 9; count of bases not matched to a gene: 11. This CDR3 has 14 residues. The CDR3 DNA follows: TGTGCCAGCACTGGACTAGCGGAGGTGGGGGCCCAGTACTTC. Translated, it gives CASTGLAEVGAQYF.

This clonotype was counted at least ten times. The chain uses TRBV5-1 and TRBJ2-1; TRBD2 matches 9 bases. The CDR3 covers 14 residues. The junction had 5 bases not matched to a gene; V was cut back by 2 bases and J by 8 bases. CDR1 and CDR2 (germline): SGHRS, YFSETQ. The CDR3 DNA is TGCGCCAGCAGCTTCAGTATAGCGGGAGATGAGCAGTTCTTC. Amino acids: CASSFSIAGDEQFF.

Points on this clonotype: This may stem from a read error, because a much larger clone lies one nucleotide away. The chain joins TRBV30 to TRBJ1-1; no clear D gene. This CDR3 contains 14 residues. V was cut by 2 bases and J by 6 bases, with 16 bases left in between. CDR1 is GTSNPN, CDR2 SVGIG, per germline (reference sequence). CDR3 in amino acids: CAWSIRSHSPEAFF. CDR3 coding DNA: TGTGCCTGGAGTATAAGGTCGCACAGTCCTGAAGCTTTCTTT. Using reference TRBV30 and TRBJ1-1 for the parts outside the CDR3, the full variable domain is SQTIHQWPATLVQPVGSPLSLECTVEGTSNPNLYWYRQAAGRGLQLLFYSVGIGQISSEVPQNLSASRPQDRQFILSSKKLLLSDSGFYLCAWSIRSHSPEAFFGQGTRLTVV.

The chain links TRBV19 to TRBJ1-1; D remains unclear. The CDR3 is made up of 16 amino acids. Trimming cost V 6 bases and J 1 base, with 18 bases left between them. The V gene's germline CDR1 is LNHDA and CDR2 SQIVND (reference sequence). The CDR3 region is CASSKPLMTGNTEAFF. DNA for the CDR3: TGTGCCAGTAGCAAACCCCTAATGACGGGGAACACTGAAGCTTTCTTT.

This clonotype was seen ten or more times. The V gene is TRBV7-9, the J gene TRBJ2-1, with 8 bases aligning to TRBD1. V shed 5 bases, J shed 12 bases, and the junction held 3 bases outside the gene matches. The CDR3 is 11 residues long. Germline CDR1 reads SEHNR; CDR2 reads FQNEAQ (reference sequence). The CDR3 bases are TGTGCCAGCAGCCCCGGGACAGGGCAGTTCTTC. Its protein product is CASSPGTGQFF.

The table lists this clonotype with many counts. The chain couples TRBV7-9 to TRBJ1-1; 7 bases map to TRBD1. Losses at the gene ends were 3 bases for V and 5 bases for J; bases not matched to a gene: 6. Germline V gives CDR1 SEHNR, CDR2 FQNEAQ (reference sequence). The CDR3 length is 14 residues. CDR3 residues: CASSFLQGRTEAFF. In nucleotides, the CDR3 is TGTGCCAGCAGCTTCCTACAGGGGAGAACTGAAGCTTTCTTT. Looking up the rest from reference TRBV7-9 and TRBJ1-1 gives the full variable domain: DTGVSQNPRHKITKRGQNVTFRCDPISEHNRLYWYRQTLGQGPEFLTYFQNEAQLEKSRLLSDRFSAERPKGSFSTLEIQRTEQGDSAMYLCASSFLQGRTEAFFGQGTRLTVV.

The rearrangement joins TRBV18 to TRBJ1-3; TRBD1 matches at 9 bases. Germline assignment: CDR1 KGHSH and CDR2 LQKENI. There are 17 residues in the CDR3. J gave up 4 bases and V 4 bases, and 11 bases lay outside the gene matches. This CDR3 reads CASSRVPGQGFGNTIYF. The CDR3 DNA sequence: TGTGCCAGCTCACGGGTGCCGGGACAGGGATTCGGAAACACCATATATTTT.

The chain joins TRBV15 to TRBJ1-3, with 9 bases matching TRBD1. The CDR3 sequence is 15 residues long. J lost 1 base, V lost 5 bases, and 3 bases had no gene match. The V gene's germline CDR1 is LNHNV and CDR2 YYDKDF (reference sequence). CDR3 sequence reads: CATSGGQGSGNTIYF. The CDR3 nucleotides read TGTGCCACCAGCGGTGGACAGGGGTCTGGAAACACCATATATTTT. Full variable domain (missing parts from reference TRBV15 and TRBJ1-3): DAMVIQNPRYQVTQFGKPVTLSCSQTLNHNVMYWYQQKSSQAPKLLFHYYDKDFNNEADTPDNFQSRRPNTSFCFLDIRSPGLGDTAMYLCATSGGQGSGNTIYFGEGSWLTVV.

The chain employs TRBV4-1 and TRBJ1-2; D call uncertain. Per germline, CDR1 MGHRA and CDR2 YSYEKL. V was clipped by 4 bases and J by 4 bases, with 16 bases between them. The CDR3 contains 15 residues. CDR3 loop: CASSPSPSEGYGYTF. The CDR3 DNA follows: TGCGCCAGCAGCCCCTCCCCTTCGGAGGGCTATGGCTACACCTTC.

A few counts support this clonotype. The rearrangement joins TRBV20-1 to TRBJ2-5; the match to TRBD2 covers 7 bases. This CDR3 is built from 13 residues. Germline-derived CDR1 and CDR2 are DFQATT and SNEGSKA (reference sequence). The CDR3 DNA follows: TGCGCACTAGAGACTAGCCAGATAGAGACCCAGTACTTC. Its protein is CALETSQIETQYF.

This clonotype was counted only a few times. The V call is TRBV19, the J call TRBJ1-1; D is possibly TRBD1 (5 bases). The germline V and J ends were trimmed by 3 bases and 1 base, with 6 bases remaining between them. The CDR3 has 13 amino acids. Germline V lookup: CDR1 LNHDA, CDR2 SQIVND (reference sequence). CDR3 region: CASSMGPNTEAFF. CDR3 bases: TGTGCCAGTAGTATGGGGCCGAACACTGAAGCTTTCTTT.

Ten or more counts support this clonotype. The chain uses TRBV20-1 and TRBJ2-3, with D perhaps TRBD1 (5 bases). CDR1 and CDR2 from the germline V gene are DFQATT and SNEGSKA (reference sequence). This CDR3 comprises 12 residues. V lost 3 bases to trimming and J lost 5 bases, with 9 bases between them. The CDR3 bases are TGCAGTGCTAGGGGGCTCGGAGATACGCAGTATTTT. Its translation: CSARGLGDTQYF.

There are a few counts of this clonotype. The chain links TRBV5-1 to TRBJ2-1; TRBD1 aligns across 7 bases. Gene TRBJ2-7 matches the end of the DNA better, so the J call may be wrong. CDR3 size: 11 residues. CDR1 is SGHRS and CDR2 is YFSETQ in the germline V gene. CDR3 sequence reads: CASRQGNEQYF. The CDR3 DNA reads as TGCGCCAGCAGACAGGGGAATGAGCAGTACTTC.

The genes are TRBV6-1 and TRBJ2-5, with 11 bases identical to TRBD2. V shed 6 bases and J 4 bases; nucleotides not matched to a gene: 4. The germline V gene encodes CDR1 MNHNS and CDR2 SASEGT. The CDR3 consists of 14 residues. The DNA for the CDR3 is TGTGCCAGCAGGGATGGACTAGCGGGAGAGACCCAGTACTTC. This gives the protein CASRDGLAGETQYF.

The chain uses TRBV7-9 and TRBJ2-7, with D possibly called TRBD1 or TRBD2 (5 bases each). In germline, CDR1 is SEHNR, CDR2 FQNEAQ (reference sequence). This CDR3 is 15 amino acids long. V lost 5 bases, J lost 2 bases, and 16 bases lay in between. CDR3 in DNA: TGTGCCAGCAGCCCAATACGGGACGTCCCCTACGAGCAGTACTTC. Residues: CASSPIRDVPYEQYF.

This clonotype was counted at least ten times. The V and J genes are TRBV6-1 and TRBJ1-3; D is uncertain. Germline V gene sequence: CDR1 MNHNS, CDR2 SASEGT. The CDR3 consists of 16 residues. V dropped 2 bases and J dropped 0 bases, with 11 bases sitting between them. The CDR3 loop is CASSELARPSGNTIYF. CDR3 DNA sequence: TGTGCCAGCAGTGAATTGGCCAGACCCTCTGGAAACACCATATATTTT.